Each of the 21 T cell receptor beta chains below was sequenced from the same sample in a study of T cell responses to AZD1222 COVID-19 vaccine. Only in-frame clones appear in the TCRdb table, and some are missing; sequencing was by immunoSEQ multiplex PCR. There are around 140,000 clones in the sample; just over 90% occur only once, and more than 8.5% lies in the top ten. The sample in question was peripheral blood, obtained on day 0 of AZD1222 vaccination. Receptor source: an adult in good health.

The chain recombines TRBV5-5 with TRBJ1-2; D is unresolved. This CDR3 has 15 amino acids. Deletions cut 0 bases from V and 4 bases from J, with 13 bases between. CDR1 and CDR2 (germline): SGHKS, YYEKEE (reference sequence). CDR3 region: CASSLGWQAFYGYTF. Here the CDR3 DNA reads TGTGCCAGCAGCTTGGGTTGGCAGGCTTTCTATGGCTACACCTTC.

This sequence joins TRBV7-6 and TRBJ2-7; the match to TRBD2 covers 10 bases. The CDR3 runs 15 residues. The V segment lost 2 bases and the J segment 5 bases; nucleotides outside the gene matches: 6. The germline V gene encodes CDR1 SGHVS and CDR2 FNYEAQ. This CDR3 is CASSLKLAGVHEQYF. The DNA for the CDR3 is TGTGCCAGCAGCTTAAAGCTAGCGGGGGTTCACGAGCAGTACTTC. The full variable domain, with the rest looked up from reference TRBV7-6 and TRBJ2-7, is GAGVSQSPRYKVTKRGQDVALRCDPISGHVSLYWYRQALGQGPEFLTYFNYEAQQDKSGLPNDRFSAERPEGSISTLTIQRTEQRDSAMYRCASSLKLAGVHEQYFGPGTRLTVT.

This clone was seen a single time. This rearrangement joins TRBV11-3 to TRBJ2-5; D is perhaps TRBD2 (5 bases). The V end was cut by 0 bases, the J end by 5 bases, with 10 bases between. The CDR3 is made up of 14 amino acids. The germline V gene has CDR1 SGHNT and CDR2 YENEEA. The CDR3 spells CASSLDGVQETQYF. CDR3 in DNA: TGTGCCAGCAGCTTAGACGGGGTCCAGGAGACCCAGTACTTC. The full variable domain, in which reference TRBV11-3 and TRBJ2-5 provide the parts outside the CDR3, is EAGVVQSPRYKIIEKKQPVAFWCNPISGHNTLYWYLQNLGQGPELLIRYENEEAVDDSQLPKDRFSAERLKGVDSTLKIQPAELGDSAVYLCASSLDGVQETQYFGPGTRLLVL.

This CDR3 is CAISDLGRHGYTF. The CDR3 coding sequence is TGTGCCATCAGTGACTTAGGGCGGCATGGCTACACCTTC. The chain joins TRBV10-3 to TRBJ1-2; D is undetermined. V lost 3 bases and J 6 bases, leaving 11 bases between the germline ends. The CDR3 runs 13 residues. Germline V gene data show CDR1 as ENHRY and CDR2 as SYGVKD.

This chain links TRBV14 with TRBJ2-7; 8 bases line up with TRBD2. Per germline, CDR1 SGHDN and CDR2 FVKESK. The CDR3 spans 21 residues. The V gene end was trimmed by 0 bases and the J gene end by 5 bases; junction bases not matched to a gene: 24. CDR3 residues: CASSQEWGVGGAWFSFHEQYF. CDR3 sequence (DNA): TGTGCCAGCAGCCAAGAGTGGGGTGTCGGGGGGGCCTGGTTTTCATTCCACGAGCAGTACTTC. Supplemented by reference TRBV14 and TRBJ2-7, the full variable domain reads EAGVTQFPSHSVIEKGQTVTLRCDPISGHDNLYWYRRVMGKEIKFLLHFVKESKQDESGMPNNRFLAERTGGTYSTLKVQPAELEDSGVYFCASSQEWGVGGAWFSFHEQYFGPGTRLTVT.

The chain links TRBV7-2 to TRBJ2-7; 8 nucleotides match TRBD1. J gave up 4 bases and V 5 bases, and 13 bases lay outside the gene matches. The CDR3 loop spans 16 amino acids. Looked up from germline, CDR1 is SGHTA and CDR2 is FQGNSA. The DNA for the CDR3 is TGTGCCAGCAGCCTAACGCCAGGGCAGGGGGCATACGAGCAGTACTTC. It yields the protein CASSLTPGQGAYEQYF.

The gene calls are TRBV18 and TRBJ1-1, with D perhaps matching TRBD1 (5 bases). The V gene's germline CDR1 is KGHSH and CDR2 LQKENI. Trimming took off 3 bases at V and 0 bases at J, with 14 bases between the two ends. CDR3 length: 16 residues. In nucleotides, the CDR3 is TGTGCCAGCTCACCTGCCGAGACAGCATTGAACACTGAAGCTTTCTTT. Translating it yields CASSPAETALNTEAFF. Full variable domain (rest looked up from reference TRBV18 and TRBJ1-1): NAGVMQNPRHLVRRRGQEARLRCSPMKGHSHVYWYRQLPEEGLKFMVYLQKENIIDESGMPKERFSAEFPKEGPSILRIQQVVRGDSAAYFCASSPAETALNTEAFFGQGTRLTVV.

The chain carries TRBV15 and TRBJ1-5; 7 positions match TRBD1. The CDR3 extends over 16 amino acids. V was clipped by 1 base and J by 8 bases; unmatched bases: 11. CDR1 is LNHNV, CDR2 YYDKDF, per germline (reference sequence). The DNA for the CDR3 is TGTGCCACCAGCAGAGGCCCCATCGGCACAGGGGAGCCCCAGCATTTT. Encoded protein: CATSRGPIGTGEPQHF.

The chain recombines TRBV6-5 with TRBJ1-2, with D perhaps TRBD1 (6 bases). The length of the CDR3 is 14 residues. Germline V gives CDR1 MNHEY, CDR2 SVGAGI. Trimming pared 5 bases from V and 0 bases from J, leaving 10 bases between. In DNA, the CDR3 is TGTGCCAGCAGTCAAACAGGGTCTAACTATGGCTACACCTTC. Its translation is CASSQTGSNYGYTF.

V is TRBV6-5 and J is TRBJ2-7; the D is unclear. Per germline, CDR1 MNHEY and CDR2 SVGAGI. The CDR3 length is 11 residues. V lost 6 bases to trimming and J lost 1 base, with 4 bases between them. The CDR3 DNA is TGTGCCAGCAGCGTATCCTACGAGCAGTACTTC. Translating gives CASSVSYEQYF.

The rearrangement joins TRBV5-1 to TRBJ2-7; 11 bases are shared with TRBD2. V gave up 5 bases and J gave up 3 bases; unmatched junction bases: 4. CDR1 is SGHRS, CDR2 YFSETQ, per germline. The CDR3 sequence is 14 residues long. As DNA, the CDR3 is TGCGCCAGCAGAACGACTAGCGGGGTCTACGAGCAGTACTTC. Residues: CASRTTSGVYEQYF.

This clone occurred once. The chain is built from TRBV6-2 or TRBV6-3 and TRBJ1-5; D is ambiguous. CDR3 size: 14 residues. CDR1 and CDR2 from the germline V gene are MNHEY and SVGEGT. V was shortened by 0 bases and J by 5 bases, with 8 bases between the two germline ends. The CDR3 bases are TGTGCCAGCAGTTACTCGTCCAGTTATCAGCCCCAGCATTTT. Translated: CASSYSSSYQPQHF.

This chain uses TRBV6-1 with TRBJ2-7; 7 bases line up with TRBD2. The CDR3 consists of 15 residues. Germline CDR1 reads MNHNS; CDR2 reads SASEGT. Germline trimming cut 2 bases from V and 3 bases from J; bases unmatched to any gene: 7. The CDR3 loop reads CASSEWGGLGYEQYF. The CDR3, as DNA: TGTGCCAGCAGTGAATGGGGCGGACTAGGCTACGAGCAGTACTTC.

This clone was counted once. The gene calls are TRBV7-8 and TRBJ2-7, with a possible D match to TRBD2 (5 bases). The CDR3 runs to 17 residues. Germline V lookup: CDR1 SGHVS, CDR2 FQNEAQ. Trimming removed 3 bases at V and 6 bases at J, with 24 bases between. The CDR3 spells CASSFGPTRRPLAEQYF. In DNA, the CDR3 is TGTGCCAGCAGCTTCGGCCCCACTAGGCGGCCCTTAGCCGAGCAGTACTTC. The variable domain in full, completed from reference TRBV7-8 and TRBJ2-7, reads GAGVSQSPRYKVAKRGQDVALRCDPISGHVSLFWYQQALGQGPEFLTYFQNEAQLDKSGLPSDRFFAERPEGSVSTLKIQRTQQEDSAVYLCASSFGPTRRPLAEQYFGPGTRLTVT.

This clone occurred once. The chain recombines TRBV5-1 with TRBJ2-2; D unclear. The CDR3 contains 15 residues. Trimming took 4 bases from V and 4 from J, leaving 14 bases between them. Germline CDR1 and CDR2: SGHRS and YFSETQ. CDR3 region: CASSEQGGRTGELFF. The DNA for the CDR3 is TGCGCCAGCAGCGAGCAAGGTGGGCGCACCGGGGAGCTGTTTTTT. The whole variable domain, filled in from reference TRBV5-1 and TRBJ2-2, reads KAGVTQTPRYLIKTRGQQVTLSCSPISGHRSVSWYQQTPGQGLQFLFEYFSETQRNKGNFPGRFSGRQFSNSRSEMNVSTLELGDSALYLCASSEQGGRTGELFFGEGSRLTVL.

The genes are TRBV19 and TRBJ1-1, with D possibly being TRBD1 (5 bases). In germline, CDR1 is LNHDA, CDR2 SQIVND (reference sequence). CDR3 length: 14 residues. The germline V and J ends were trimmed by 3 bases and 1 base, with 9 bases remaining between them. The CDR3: CASSMGGENTEAFF. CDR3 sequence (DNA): TGTGCCAGTAGTATGGGGGGGGAGAACACTGAAGCTTTCTTT. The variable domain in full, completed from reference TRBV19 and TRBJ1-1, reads DGGITQSPKYLFRKEGQNVTLSCEQNLNHDAMYWYRQDPGQGLRLIYYSQIVNDFQKGDIAEGYSVSREKKESFPLTVTSAQKNPTAFYLCASSMGGENTEAFFGQGTRLTVV.

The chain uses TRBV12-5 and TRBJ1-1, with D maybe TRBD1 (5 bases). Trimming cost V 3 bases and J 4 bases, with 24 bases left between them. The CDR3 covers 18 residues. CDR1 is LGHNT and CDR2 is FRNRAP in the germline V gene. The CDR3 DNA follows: TGTGCTAGTGGTTTTGATCTCACAGTGAGGGGATTGGGCACTGAAGCTTTCTTT. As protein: CASGFDLTVRGLGTEAFF.

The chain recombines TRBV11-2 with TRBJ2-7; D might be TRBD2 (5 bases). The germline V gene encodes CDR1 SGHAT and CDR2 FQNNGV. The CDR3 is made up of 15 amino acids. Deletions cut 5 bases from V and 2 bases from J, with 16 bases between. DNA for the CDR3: TGTGCCAGCAGCCCTACCACGGGGAGCCCCTACGAGCAGTACTTC. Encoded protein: CASSPTTGSPYEQYF. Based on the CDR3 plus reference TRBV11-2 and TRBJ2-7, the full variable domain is EAGVAQSPRYKIIEKRQSVAFWCNPISGHATLYWYQQILGQGPKLLIQFQNNGVVDDSQLPKDRFSAERLKGVDSTLKIQPAKLEDSAVYLCASSPTTGSPYEQYFGPGTRLTVT.

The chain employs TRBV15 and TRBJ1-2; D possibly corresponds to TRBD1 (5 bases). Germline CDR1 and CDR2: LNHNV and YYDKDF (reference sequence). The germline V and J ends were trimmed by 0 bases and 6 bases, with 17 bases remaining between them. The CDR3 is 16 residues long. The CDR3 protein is CATSRDRGGRLDGYTF. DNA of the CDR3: TGTGCCACCAGCAGAGATCGCGGGGGTAGGTTGGATGGCTACACCTTC. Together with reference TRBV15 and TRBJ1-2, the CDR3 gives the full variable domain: DAMVIQNPRYQVTQFGKPVTLSCSQTLNHNVMYWYQQKSSQAPKLLFHYYDKDFNNEADTPDNFQSRRPNTSFCFLDIRSPGLGDTAMYLCATSRDRGGRLDGYTFGSGTRLTVV.

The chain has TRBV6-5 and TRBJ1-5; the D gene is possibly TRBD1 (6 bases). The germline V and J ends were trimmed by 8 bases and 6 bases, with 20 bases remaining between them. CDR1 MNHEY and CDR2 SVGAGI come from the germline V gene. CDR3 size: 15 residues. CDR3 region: CASSTLRGSGQPQHF. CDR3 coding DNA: TGTGCCAGCTCTACCCTCAGGGGTTCGGGTCAGCCCCAGCATTTT.

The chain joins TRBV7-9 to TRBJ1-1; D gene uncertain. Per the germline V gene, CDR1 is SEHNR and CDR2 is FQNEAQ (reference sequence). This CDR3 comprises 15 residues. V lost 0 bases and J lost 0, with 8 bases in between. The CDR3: CASSLAGGLNTEAFF. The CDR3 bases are TGTGCCAGCAGCTTAGCCGGAGGATTGAACACTGAAGCTTTCTTT.